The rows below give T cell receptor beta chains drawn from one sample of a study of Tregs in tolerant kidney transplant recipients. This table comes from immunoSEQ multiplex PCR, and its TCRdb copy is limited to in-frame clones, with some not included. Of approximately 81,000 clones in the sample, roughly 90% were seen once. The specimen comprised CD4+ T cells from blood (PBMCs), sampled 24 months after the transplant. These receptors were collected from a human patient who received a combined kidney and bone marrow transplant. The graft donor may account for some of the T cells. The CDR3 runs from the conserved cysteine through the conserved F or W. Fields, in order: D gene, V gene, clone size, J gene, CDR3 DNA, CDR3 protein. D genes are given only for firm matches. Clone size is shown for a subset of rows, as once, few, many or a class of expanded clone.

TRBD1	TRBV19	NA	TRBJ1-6	TGTGCCAGTAGTAGGACAGGGGAGATCCCCTATAATTCACCCCTCCACTTT	CASSRTGEIPYNSPLHF
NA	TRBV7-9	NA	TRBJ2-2	TGTGCCAGCGTAACGAGGGGGACATTGAACACCGGGGAGCTGTTTTTT	CASVTRGTLNTGELFF
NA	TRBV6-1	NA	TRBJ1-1	TGTGCCAGCAGCCGGGGGTCACCAATGAACACTGAAGCTTTCTTT	CASSRGSPMNTEAFF
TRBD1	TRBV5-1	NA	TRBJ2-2	TGCGCCAGCAGCTTGGCCCGGGGTCAGGGGGAGAACGGGGAGCTGTTTTTT	CASSLARGQGENGELFF
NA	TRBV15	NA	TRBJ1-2	TGTGCCACCAGCAGAGATGGAGGACTCTGGAACTATGGCTACACCTTC	CATSRDGGLWNYGYTF
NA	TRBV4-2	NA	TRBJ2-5	TGTGCCAGCAGCCATCTGGACAGAAAAGAGACCCAGTACTTC	CASSHLDRKETQYF
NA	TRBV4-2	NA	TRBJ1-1	TGTGCCAGCAGCCAAGAACGCCAGGGCACTGAAGCTTTCTTT	CASSQERQGTEAFF
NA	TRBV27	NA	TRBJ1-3	TGTGCCAGCAGTCCCGGGGGAAACACCATATATTTT	CASSPGGNTIYF
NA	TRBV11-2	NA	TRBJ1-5	TGTGCCAGCAGCCCGGGTAGCAATCAGCCCCAGCATTTT	CASSPGSNQPQHF
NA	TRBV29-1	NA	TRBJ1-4	TGCAGCGTTGAACAGGGCTCTAATGAAAAACTGTTTTTT	CSVEQGSNEKLFF
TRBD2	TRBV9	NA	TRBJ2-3	TGTGCCTGCAACGAGGCGGGAGGGATCGGAGATACGCAGTATTTT	CACNEAGGIGDTQYF
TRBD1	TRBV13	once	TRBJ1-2	TGTGCCAGCAGCTTCCAGGACAGGACCTATGGCTACACCTTC	CASSFQDRTYGYTF
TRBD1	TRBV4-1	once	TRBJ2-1	TGCGCCAGCAGCCGACCCGGGACAGGGGCCTACAATGAGCAGTTCTTC	CASSRPGTGAYNEQFF
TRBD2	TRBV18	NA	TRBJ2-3	TGTGCCAGCTCGCGGGAGGAGACAGATACGCAGTATTTT	CASSREETDTQYF
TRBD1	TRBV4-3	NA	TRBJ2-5	TGCGCCAGCAGCCAAGATCTACAGGGGGGATTCCAAGAGACCCAGTACTTC	CASSQDLQGGFQETQYF
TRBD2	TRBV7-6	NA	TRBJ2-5	TGTGCCAGCAGCCCTAGCGGGGGGGCCTCTCGAGAGACCCAGTACTTC	CASSPSGGASRETQYF
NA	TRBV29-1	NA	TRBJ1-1	TGCAGCGTCTACCGGGACATTAACACTGAAGCTTTCTTT	CSVYRDINTEAFF
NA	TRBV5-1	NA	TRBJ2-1	TGCGCCAGCAGCTTGATCGGGAGTGCCGATTACAATGAGCAGTTCTTC	CASSLIGSADYNEQFF
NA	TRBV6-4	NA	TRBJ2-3	TGTGCCAGCAGTTCCATTAAGCGGTACCTCTCTAGCACAGATACGCAGTATTTT	CASSSIKRYLSSTDTQYF
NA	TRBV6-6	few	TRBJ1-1	TGTGCCAGCAGTAGACAGGCCTGGGACACTGAAGCTTTCTTT	CASSRQAWDTEAFF
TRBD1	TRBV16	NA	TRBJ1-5	TGTGCCAGCAGCCTAAGACAGGGAGGTCAGCCCCAGCATTTT	CASSLRQGGQPQHF
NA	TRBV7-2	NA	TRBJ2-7	TGTGCCAGCAGCTTACTCGGCTACGAGCAGTACTTC	CASSLLGYEQYF
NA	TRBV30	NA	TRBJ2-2	TGTGCCTGGACCCCGGGGTTGAACACCGGGGAGCTGTTTTTT	CAWTPGLNTGELFF
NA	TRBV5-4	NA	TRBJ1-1	TGTGCCAGCAGCTTGGGAGGGGGGAACACTGAAGCTTTCTTT	CASSLGGGNTEAFF
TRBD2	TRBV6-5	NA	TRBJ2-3	TGTGCCTCATCCGATGGGGCTAGCGGGGGTGATACGCAGTATTTT	CASSDGASGGDTQYF
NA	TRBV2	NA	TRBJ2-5	TGTGCCAGATCCGGTAGTGAGACCCAGTACTTC	CARSGSETQYF
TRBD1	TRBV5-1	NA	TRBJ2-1	TGCGCCAGCAGCGAAACAGGGGGAGACTACAATGAGCAGTTCTTC	CASSETGGDYNEQFF